These T cell receptor beta chains were read from a single sample in a study of T cells in Graves' hyperthyroidism and ophthalmopathy. TCRdb called the multiplex PCR reads again in MiXCR, with one record for every CDR3 protein. The data contain about 400,000 distinct CDR3 sequences, over 10% of them singletons. Sequences were obtained from blood. These receptors were collected from a young woman with Graves' hyperthyroidism. Each CDR3 is given with its conserved first and last residue. The D gene is left open where the match is weak.

>TRBJ2-1|TRBV9|TRBD1
CASSATGGTQFF
>TRBJ2-1|TRBV14|TRBD2
CASSQASGRDSNEQFF
>TRBJ1-2|TRBV19|-
CASSSPTGILYGYTF
>TRBJ1-2|TRBV28|-
CASSLGLTYGYTF
>TRBJ1-5|TRBV18|-
CASSTDDATQHF
>TRBJ1-1|TRBV6-1|TRBD1
CASSEDGTGSSEAFF
>TRBJ2-5|TRBV7-2|TRBD1
CASSLGRDRTQYF
>TRBJ2-1|TRBV28|TRBD2
CASLTSGRHEQFF
>TRBJ2-1|TRBV6-1|-
CASSAGPAYNEQFF
>TRBJ2-5|TRBV7-9|TRBD2
CASSLSTSRETQYF
>TRBJ1-1|TRBV25-1|TRBD1
CASVPIEYRDRGLVTEAFF
>TRBJ2-2|TRBV7-9|-
CASSPRWRVTGELFF
>TRBJ1-5|TRBV12-3/TRBV12-4|-
CASRQSNQPQHF
>TRBJ1-2|TRBV6-1|-
CASKARGAGNGYTF
>TRBJ1-6|TRBV10-3|-
CATGEVTGYNSPLHF
>TRBJ1-2|TRBV20-1|-
CSAGREGFNYGYTF
>TRBJ1-1|TRBV4-1|-
CASSHPAGGRQIEAFF
>TRBJ2-5|TRBV29-1|-
CSVGEETQYF
>TRBJ1-2|TRBV27|-
CASSFLTGGNYGYTF
>TRBJ1-4|TRBV4-3|-
CASSQGTAGNEKLFF
>TRBJ2-2|TRBV5-6|TRBD1
CASSLRGTGNTGELFF
>TRBJ1-2|TRBV27|-
CASSLGGFGYTF
>TRBJ2-2|TRBV9|-
CASSGGGGGKMAGTGELFF
>TRBJ2-2|TRBV30|TRBD2
CACRLAGPGELFF
>TRBJ2-3|TRBV7-2|TRBD1
CASSIDRVTDTQYF
>TRBJ1-6|TRBV7-3|-
CASSLMGGANNSPLHF
>TRBJ1-1|TRBV6-1|-
CASSLIGGTEAFF
>TRBJ2-7|TRBV7-9|TRBD1
CASSYGQGVDEQYF
>TRBJ1-2|TRBV6-2/TRBV6-3|-
CASSYIRVPANYGYTF
>TRBJ2-2|TRBV6-2/TRBV6-3|-
CASHSLTGELFF
>TRBJ1-5|TRBV10-1|-
CASSESNGGLSNQPQHF
>TRBJ2-5|TRBV25-1|TRBD1
CASSDMGQGGETQYF
>TRBJ2-1|TRBV9|TRBD2
CASSVGLAGALDEQFF
>TRBJ1-2|TRBV2|TRBD1
CASSEHRGVGGYTF
>TRBJ2-5|TRBV9|TRBD2
CASSVEGLAASGETQYF
>TRBJ1-1|TRBV24-1|TRBD1
CATSDPEARGESTDTEAFF
>TRBJ2-7|TRBV20-1|TRBD1
CSARDRGTSYEQYF
>TRBJ1-5|TRBV6-2/TRBV6-3|-
CASSRHKEPQHF
>TRBJ2-1|TRBV27|TRBD2
CASSLLAGIRYNEQFF
>TRBJ1-5|TRBV2|-
CASSGETSRQPQHF
>TRBJ2-7|TRBV7-2|-
CASSLGQGTSGYEQYF
>TRBJ2-5|TRBV2|TRBD2
CASSEWSSGGVEETQYF